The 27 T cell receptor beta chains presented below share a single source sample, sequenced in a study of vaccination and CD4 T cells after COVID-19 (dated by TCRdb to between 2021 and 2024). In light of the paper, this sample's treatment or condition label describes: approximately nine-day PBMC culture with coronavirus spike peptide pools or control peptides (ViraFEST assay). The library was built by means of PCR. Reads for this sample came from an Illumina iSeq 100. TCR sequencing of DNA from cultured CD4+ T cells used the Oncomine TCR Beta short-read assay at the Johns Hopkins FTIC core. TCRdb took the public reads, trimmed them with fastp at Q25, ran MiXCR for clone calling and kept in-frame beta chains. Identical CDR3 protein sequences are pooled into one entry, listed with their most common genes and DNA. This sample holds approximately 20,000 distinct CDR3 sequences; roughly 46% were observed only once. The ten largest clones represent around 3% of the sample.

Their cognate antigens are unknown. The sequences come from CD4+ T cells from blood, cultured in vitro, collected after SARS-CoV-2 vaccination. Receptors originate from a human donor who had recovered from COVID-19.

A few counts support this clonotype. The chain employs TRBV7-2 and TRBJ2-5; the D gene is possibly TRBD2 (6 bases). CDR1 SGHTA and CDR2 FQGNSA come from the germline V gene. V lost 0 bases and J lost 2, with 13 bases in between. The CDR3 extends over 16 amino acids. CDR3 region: CASSLAPPGLQETQYF. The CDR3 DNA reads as TGTGCCAGCAGCTTAGCTCCCCCGGGACTTCAAGAGACCCAGTACTTC.

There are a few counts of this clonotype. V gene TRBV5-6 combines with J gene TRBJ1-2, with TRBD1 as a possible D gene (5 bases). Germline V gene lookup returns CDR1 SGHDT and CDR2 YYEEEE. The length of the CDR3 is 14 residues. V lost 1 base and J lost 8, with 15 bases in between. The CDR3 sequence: CASSLSFGAGGYTF. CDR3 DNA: TGTGCCAGCAGCTTGTCCTTTGGGGCTGGCGGCTACACCTTC.

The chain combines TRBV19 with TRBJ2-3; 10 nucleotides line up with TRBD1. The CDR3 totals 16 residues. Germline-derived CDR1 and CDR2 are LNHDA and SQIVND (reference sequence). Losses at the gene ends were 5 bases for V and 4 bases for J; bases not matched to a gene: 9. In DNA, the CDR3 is TGTGCCAGTAGTGCGCCCTCGACAGGGGGCGCAGATACGCAGTATTTT. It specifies CASSAPSTGGADTQYF.

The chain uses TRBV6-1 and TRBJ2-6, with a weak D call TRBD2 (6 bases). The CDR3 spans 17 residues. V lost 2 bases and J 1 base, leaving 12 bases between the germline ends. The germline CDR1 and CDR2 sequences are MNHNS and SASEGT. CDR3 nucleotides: TGTGCCAGCAGTGAACGGGGGACGCCTTCTGGGGCCAACGTCCTGACTTTC. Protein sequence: CASSERGTPSGANVLTF.

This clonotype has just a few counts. CDR3 sequence reads: CASSLDRATEAFF. In DNA, the CDR3 is TGCGCCAGCAGCTTGGACAGGGCCACTGAAGCTTTCTTT. The chain is built from TRBV5-1 and TRBJ1-1, with D possibly matching TRBD1 (6 bases). The CDR3 is 13 amino acids. The germline gives CDR1 SGHRS, CDR2 YFSETQ. V lost 0 bases, J lost 4 bases, and 7 bases lay in between.

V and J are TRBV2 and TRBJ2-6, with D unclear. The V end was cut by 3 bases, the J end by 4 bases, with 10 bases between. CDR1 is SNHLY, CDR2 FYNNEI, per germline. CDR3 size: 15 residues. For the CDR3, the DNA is TGTGCCAGCAGTGATTATGTGGCCGGGGCCAACGTCCTGACTTTC. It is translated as CASSDYVAGANVLTF.

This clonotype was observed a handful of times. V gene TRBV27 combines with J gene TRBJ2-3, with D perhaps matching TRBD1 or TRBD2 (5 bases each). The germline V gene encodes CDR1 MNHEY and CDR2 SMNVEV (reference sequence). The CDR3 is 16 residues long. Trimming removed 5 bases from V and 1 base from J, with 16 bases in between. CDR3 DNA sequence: TGTGCCAGCAGTCCCAGGACTCAAGGGGGCACAGATACGCAGTATTTT. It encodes CASSPRTQGGTDTQYF.

Here the CDR3 reads CATSPRGRLAAAKNIQYF. CDR3 bases: TGTGCCACCAGCCCCCGAGGGAGGTTAGCGGCAGCCAAAAACATTCAGTACTTC. The chain links TRBV15 to TRBJ2-4; weak D call: TRBD2 (6 bases). There are 18 residues in the CDR3. The germline gives CDR1 LNHNV, CDR2 YYDKDF (reference sequence). Trimming took off 5 bases at V and 0 bases at J, with 20 bases between the two ends.

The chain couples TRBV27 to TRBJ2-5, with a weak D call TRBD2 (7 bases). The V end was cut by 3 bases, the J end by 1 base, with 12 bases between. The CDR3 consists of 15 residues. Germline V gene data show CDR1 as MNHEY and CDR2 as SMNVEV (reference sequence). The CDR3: CASSFGGPPQETQYF. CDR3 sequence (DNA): TGTGCCAGCAGTTTCGGGGGGCCACCCCAAGAGACCCAGTACTTC.

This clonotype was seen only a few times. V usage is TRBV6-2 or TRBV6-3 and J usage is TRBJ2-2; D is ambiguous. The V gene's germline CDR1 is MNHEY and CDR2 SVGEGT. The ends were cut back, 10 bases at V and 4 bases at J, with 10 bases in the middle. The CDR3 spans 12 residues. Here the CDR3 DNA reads TGTGCCACCGCTCTAGGCACCGGGGAGCTGTTTTTT. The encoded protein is CATALGTGELFF.

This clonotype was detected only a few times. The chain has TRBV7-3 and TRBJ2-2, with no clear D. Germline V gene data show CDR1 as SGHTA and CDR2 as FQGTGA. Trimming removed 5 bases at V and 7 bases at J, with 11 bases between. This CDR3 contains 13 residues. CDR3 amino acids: CASSPAHGGELFF. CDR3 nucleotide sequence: TGTGCCAGCAGCCCTGCCCACGGCGGGGAGCTGTTTTTT.

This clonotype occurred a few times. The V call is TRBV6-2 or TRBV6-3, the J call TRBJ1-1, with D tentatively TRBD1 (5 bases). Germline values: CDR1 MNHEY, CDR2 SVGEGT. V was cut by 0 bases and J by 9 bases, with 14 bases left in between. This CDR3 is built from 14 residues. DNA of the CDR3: TGTGCCAGCAGTTACTCAGGGGCTTTTGGTAAAGCTTTCTTT. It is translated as CASSYSGAFGKAFF.

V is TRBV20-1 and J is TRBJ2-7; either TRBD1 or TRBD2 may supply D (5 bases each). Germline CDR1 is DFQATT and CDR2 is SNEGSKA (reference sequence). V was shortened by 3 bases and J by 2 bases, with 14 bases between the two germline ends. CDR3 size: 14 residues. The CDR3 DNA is TGCAGTGCTAGGTCCTACGGGACCACCTACGAGCAGTACTTC. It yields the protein CSARSYGTTYEQYF.

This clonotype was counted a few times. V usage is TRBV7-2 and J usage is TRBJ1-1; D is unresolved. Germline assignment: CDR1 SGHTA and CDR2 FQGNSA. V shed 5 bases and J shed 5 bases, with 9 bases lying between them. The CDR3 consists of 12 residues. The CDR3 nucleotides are TGTGCCAGCAGCATCCGTGGAACTGAAGCTTTCTTT. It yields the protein CASSIRGTEAFF.

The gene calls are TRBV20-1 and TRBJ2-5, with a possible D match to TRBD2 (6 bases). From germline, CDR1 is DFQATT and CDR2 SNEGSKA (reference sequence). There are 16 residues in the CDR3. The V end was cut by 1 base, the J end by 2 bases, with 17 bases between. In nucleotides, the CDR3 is TGCAGTGCTAGAGGTCTATTCGGGGGAGGACAAGAGACCCAGTACTTC. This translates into CSARGLFGGGQETQYF.

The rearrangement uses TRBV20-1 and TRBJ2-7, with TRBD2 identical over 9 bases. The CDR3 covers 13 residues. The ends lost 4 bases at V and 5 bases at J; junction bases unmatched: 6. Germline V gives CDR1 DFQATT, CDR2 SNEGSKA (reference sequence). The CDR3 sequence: CSATSGNSNEQYF. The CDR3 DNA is TGCAGTGCTACTAGCGGGAATTCCAACGAGCAGTACTTC.

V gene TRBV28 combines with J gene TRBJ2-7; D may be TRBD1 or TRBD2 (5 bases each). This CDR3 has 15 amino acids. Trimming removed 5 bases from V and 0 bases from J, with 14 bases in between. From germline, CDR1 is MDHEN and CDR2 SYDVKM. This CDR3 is CASSPATGRSYEQYF. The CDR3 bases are TGTGCCAGCAGTCCAGCGACGGGACGCTCCTACGAGCAGTACTTC.

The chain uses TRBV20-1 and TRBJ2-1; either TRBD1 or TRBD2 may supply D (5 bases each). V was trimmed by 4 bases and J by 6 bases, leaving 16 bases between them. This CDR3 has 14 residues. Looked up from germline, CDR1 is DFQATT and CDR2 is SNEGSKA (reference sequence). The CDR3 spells CSATGRPDPNEQFF. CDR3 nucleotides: TGCAGTGCTACGGGACGACCCGACCCCAATGAGCAGTTCTTC.

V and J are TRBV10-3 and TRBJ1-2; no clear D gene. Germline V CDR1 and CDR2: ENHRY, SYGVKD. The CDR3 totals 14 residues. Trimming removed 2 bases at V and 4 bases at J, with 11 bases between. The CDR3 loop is CAISEKDGSYGYTF. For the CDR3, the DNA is TGTGCCATCAGTGAGAAGGACGGTTCCTATGGCTACACCTTC.

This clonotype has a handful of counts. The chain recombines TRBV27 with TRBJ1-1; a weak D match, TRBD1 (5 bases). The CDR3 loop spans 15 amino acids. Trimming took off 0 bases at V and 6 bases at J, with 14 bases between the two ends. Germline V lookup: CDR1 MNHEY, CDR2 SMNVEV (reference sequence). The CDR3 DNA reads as TGTGCCAGCAGTTTATCCGCGGACTGGGGCGCTGAAGCTTTCTTT. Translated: CASSLSADWGAEAFF.

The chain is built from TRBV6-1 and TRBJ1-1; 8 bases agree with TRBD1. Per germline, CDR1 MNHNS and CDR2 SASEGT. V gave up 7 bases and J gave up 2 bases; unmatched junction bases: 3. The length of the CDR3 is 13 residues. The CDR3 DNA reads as TGTGCCAGCAAGACAGGGGCCAACACTGAAGCTTTCTTT. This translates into CASKTGANTEAFF.

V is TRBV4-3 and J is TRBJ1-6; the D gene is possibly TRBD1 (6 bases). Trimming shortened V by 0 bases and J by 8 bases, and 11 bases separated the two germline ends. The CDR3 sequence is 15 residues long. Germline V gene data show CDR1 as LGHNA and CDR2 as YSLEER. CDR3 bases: TGCGCCAGCAGCCAAGATGGGGGGGGCGATTCACCCCTCCACTTT. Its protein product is CASSQDGGGDSPLHF.

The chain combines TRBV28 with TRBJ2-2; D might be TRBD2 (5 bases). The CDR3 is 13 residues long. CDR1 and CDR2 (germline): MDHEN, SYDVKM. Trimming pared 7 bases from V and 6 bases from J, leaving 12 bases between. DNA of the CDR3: TGTGCCAGCAAGGCGGGTGGTCCCGGGGAGCTGTTTTTT. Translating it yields CASKAGGPGELFF.

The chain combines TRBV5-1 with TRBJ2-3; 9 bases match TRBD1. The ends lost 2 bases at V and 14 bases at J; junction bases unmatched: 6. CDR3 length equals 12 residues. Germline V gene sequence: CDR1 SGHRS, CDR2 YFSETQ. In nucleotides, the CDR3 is TGCGCCAGCAGCTTAGGGGACAGGGAGCCGTATTTT. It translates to CASSLGDREPYF. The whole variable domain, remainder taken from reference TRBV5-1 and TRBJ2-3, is KAGVTQTPRYLIKTRGQQVTLSCSPISGHRSVSWYQQTPGQGLQFLFEYFSETQRNKGNFPGRFSGRQFSNSRSEMNVSTLELGDSALYLCASSLGDREPYFGPGTRLTVL.

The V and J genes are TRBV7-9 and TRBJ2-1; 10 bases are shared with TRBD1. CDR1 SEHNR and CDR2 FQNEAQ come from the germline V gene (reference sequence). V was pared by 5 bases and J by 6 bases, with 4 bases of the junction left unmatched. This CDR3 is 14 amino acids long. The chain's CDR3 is CASSPDRGFNEQFF. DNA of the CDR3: TGTGCCAGCAGCCCGGACAGGGGGTTCAATGAGCAGTTCTTC.

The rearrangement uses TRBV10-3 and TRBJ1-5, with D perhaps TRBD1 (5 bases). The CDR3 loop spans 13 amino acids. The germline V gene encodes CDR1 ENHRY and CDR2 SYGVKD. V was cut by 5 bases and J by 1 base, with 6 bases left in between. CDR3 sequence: CAISRDSNQPQHF. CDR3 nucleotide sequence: TGTGCCATCAGTCGGGACAGCAATCAGCCCCAGCATTTT.

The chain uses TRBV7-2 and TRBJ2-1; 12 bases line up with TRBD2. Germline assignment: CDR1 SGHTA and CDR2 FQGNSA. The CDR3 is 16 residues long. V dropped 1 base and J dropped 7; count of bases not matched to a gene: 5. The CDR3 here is CASSLGSSGRVNEQFF. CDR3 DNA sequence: TGTGCCAGCAGCTTAGGGTCTAGCGGGAGGGTGAATGAGCAGTTCTTC.